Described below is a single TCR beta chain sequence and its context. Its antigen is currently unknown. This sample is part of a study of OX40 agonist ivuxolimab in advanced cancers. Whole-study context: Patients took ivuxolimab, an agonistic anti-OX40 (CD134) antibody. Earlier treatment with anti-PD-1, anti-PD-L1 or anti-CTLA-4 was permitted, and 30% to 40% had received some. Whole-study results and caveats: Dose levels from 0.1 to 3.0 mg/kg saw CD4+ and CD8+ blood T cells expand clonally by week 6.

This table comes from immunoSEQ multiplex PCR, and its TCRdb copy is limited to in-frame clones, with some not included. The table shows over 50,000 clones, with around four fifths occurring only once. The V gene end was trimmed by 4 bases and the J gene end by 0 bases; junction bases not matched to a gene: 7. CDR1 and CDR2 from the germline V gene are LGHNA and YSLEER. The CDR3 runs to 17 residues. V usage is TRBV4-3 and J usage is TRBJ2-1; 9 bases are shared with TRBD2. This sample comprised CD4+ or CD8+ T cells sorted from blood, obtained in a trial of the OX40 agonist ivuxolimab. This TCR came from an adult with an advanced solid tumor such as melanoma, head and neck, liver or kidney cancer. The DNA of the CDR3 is TGCGCCAGCAGCCCCGGACTAGCGCCTATCTCCTACAATGAGCAGTTCTTC. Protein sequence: CASSPGLAPISYNEQFF.